The 2 T cell receptor beta chains below were found in one sample sequenced in a study of blood T cell repertoires in COVID-19. Clones were read by immunoSEQ multiplex PCR, and TCRdb kept only the in-frame ones, dropping some. The sample carries over 250,000 clones, about nine tenths recorded once. Specimen: peripheral blood. Every receptor here comes from a middle-aged man with acute or convalescent COVID-19.

The CDR3, as DNA: TGTGCCAGCAGCGTAGCGAGACGGACTCACAACAAAGCTTTCTTT. It encodes CASSVARRTHNKAFF. The chain carries TRBV9 and TRBJ1-1; no definite D call. In germline, CDR1 is SGDLS, CDR2 YYNGEE. The CDR3 is made up of 15 amino acids. The V gene lost 0 bases and the J gene lost 9 bases, with 18 bases spanning the gap.

This sequence joins TRBV2 and TRBJ1-5, with 9 bases matching TRBD1. Germline V gene sequence: CDR1 SNHLY, CDR2 FYNNEI. J was trimmed by 4 bases and V by 6 bases; bases with no gene match: 7. The CDR3 extends over 15 amino acids. CDR3 sequence (DNA): TGTGCCAGCAGGGATTCGGGACAGGGAAATCAGCCCCAGCATTTT. Translating it yields CASRDSGQGNQPQHF.